This T cell receptor (beta chain) was identified during a study of blood T cell repertoires in COVID-19. Assay used: immunoSEQ multiplex PCR; TCRdb lists only in-frame clones, some missing. Here the sample spans 180,000 or so clones, roughly 86% being singletons. There are 18 residues in the CDR3. Germline assignment: CDR1 SGHTA and CDR2 FQGNSA. V was clipped by 2 bases and J by 0 bases, with 17 bases between them. Sequencing was performed on peripheral blood. The TCR originated in a middle-aged man with active or convalescent COVID-19. The V call is TRBV7-2, the J call TRBJ1-5, with D possibly being TRBD1 (5 bases). The CDR3, as DNA: TGTGCCAGCAGCTTATATCTGGGGGGTGGGTTTAGCAATCAGCCCCAGCATTTT. It translates to CASSLYLGGGFSNQPQHF.